The 21 T cell receptor beta chains in this list originate from one sample, sequenced in a study of T-cell reconstitution after alpha-beta-depleted transplantation in children (dated by TCRdb to 2016 to 2017). Libraries came from PCR. The instrument was an Illumina HiSeq 2500. TCR libraries were prepared with molecular barcoding, using unique molecular identifiers to normalize TCRbeta repertoire quantification. TCRdb reprocessed the public reads (quality trimming at Q25 with fastp, clone calling with MiXCR) and kept in-frame beta chains. Each CDR3 protein appears once, grouped with its most common genes and DNA. The sample contains about 200,000 distinct CDR3 sequences, approximately 7% of them found a single time. The ten top clones hold just over 5.5% of the sample. The label giving this sample's treatment or condition can be read as: allogeneic hematopoietic cell transplantation with graft depleted of TCRalphabeta T cells and CD19 B cells.

This material consisted of PBMCs, taken before TCRalphabeta/CD19-depleted stem cell transplant. The receptors shown here come from a boy younger than 10 with acute lymphoblastic leukemia, due to receive a stem cell transplant.

Many counts were recorded for this clonotype. The chain joins TRBV7-6 to TRBJ2-5; a weak D match, TRBD2 (5 bases). Germline CDR1 reads SGHVS; CDR2 reads FNYEAQ. The CDR3 runs to 14 residues. The V end was cut by 1 base, the J end by 3 bases, with 9 bases between. The CDR3 nucleotides are TGTGCCAGCAGCTTAGTTGCGGGCAAAGAGACCCAGTACTTC. This translates into CASSLVAGKETQYF.

The chain joins TRBV4-2 to TRBJ2-5, with TRBD2 matching 13 bases. With 5 bases clipped from V and 1 base from J, the junction kept 7 bases outside the gene matches. Germline CDR1 LGHNA, CDR2 YNFKEQ. The CDR3 runs to 17 residues. In DNA form, the CDR3 reads TGTGCCAGCAGCAAAGGCGGGACTAGCGGGGCCCAAGAGACCCAGTACTTC. Amino acids: CASSKGGTSGAQETQYF.

This clonotype was picked up many times. This chain uses TRBV12-3 or TRBV12-4 with TRBJ1-2, with 8 bases that match TRBD1. The V gene end was trimmed by 7 bases and the J gene end by 7 bases; junction bases not matched to a gene: 14. CDR3 size: 15 residues. CDR3 DNA sequence: TGTGCCAGCACTCCTACCGGACAGGGACATGGTGGCTACACCTTC. Translated: CASTPTGQGHGGYTF.

In its sample, this clonotype was seen a few times. The J gene is TRBJ2-1, the V gene TRBV19; D unclear. The CDR3 is made up of 13 amino acids. Germline CDR1 reads LNHDA; CDR2 reads SQIVND (reference sequence). V was clipped by 3 bases and J by 3 bases, with 6 bases between them. CDR3 nucleotides: TGTGCCAGTAGTATTTTTCTCTACAATGAGCAGTTCTTC. Translation gives CASSIFLYNEQFF.

This clonotype has a count of ten or more. CDR3 region: CATMPVGGSTDTQYF. Written as DNA, the CDR3 is TGTGCCACCATGCCCGTTGGGGGAAGCACAGATACGCAGTATTTT. The J gene is TRBJ2-3, the V gene TRBV24-1; D is possibly TRBD1 or TRBD2 (5 bases each). The length of the CDR3 is 15 residues. Germline V gene data show CDR1 as KGHDR and CDR2 as SFDVKD. The V end lost 8 bases, the J end lost 0 bases, and 14 bases lay between the germline ends.

This clonotype was counted many times. The chain uses TRBV10-2 and TRBJ2-1, with 8 positions matching TRBD1. Looked up from germline, CDR1 is WSHSY and CDR2 is SAAADI. The CDR3 is made up of 15 amino acids. The junction had 6 bases not matched to a gene; V was cut back by 2 bases and J by 6 bases. CDR3 residues: CASSETGQEINEQFF. For the CDR3, the DNA is TGCGCCAGCAGTGAGACGGGACAGGAGATCAATGAGCAGTTCTTC.

Concerning this clonotype itself: A much larger clone differs from this one at a single base, so this may be a read error. The J gene is TRBJ2-7, the V gene TRBV5-5; D unclear. Germline assignment: CDR1 SGHKS and CDR2 YYEKEE (reference sequence). There are 13 residues in the CDR3. CDR3 region: CAISSGPYYEQYF. The CDR3 DNA sequence: TGTGCCATCAGCTCTGGACCGTACTACGAGCAGTACTTC.

This clonotype was counted only a few times. The V and J genes are TRBV6-1 and TRBJ2-7; D is ambiguous. The CDR3 has 14 residues. The ends were cut back, 11 bases at V and 0 bases at J, with 17 bases in the middle. Per germline, CDR1 MNHNS and CDR2 SASEGT. The CDR3 region is CASCPAYSSYEQYF. CDR3 nucleotides: TGTGCCTCCTGCCCCGCGTACAGCTCCTACGAGCAGTACTTC.

J is TRBJ1-6 and V is TRBV28, with a weak D call TRBD1 (6 bases). Germline CDR1 and CDR2: MDHEN and SYDVKM. Trimming removed 2 bases from V and 8 bases from J, with 10 bases in between. CDR3 length equals 14 residues. The CDR3 DNA reads as TGTGCCAGCAGTTTACGTCAGGGGTATTCACCCCTCCACTTT. Its translation is CASSLRQGYSPLHF.

V and J are TRBV11-3 and TRBJ2-1; TRBD2 aligns across 9 bases. The V gene end was trimmed by 1 base and the J gene end by 8 bases; junction bases not matched to a gene: 6. Germline CDR1 SGHNT, CDR2 YENEEA. There are 15 residues in the CDR3. CDR3 in DNA: TGTGCCAGCAGCTTAGTTAGCGGGAGTAAGGATGAGCAGTTCTTC. This translates into CASSLVSGSKDEQFF.

The sample holds many counts of this clonotype. This rearrangement joins TRBV7-9 to TRBJ2-7, with 13 bases lining up with TRBD2. Germline V gene lookup returns CDR1 SEHNR and CDR2 FQNEAQ (reference sequence). The V segment lost 5 bases and the J segment 5 bases; nucleotides outside the gene matches: 3. This CDR3 region has 14 residues. The chain's CDR3 is CASSGTSGINEQYF. CDR3 sequence (DNA): TGTGCCAGCAGCGGGACTAGCGGGATCAACGAGCAGTACTTC. The whole variable domain, filled in from reference TRBV7-9 and TRBJ2-7, reads DTGVSQNPRHKITKRGQNVTFRCDPISEHNRLYWYRQTLGQGPEFLTYFQNEAQLEKSRLLSDRFSAERPKGSFSTLEIQRTEQGDSAMYLCASSGTSGINEQYFGPGTRLTVT.

This clonotype was counted only a few times. J is TRBJ1-2 and V is TRBV20-1; D uncertain. V gave up 6 bases and J gave up 6 bases, with 5 bases separating them. This CDR3 region has 9 residues. Germline V gene lookup returns CDR1 DFQATT and CDR2 SNEGSKA (reference sequence). The CDR3 is CSARDGYTF. For the CDR3, the DNA is TGCAGTGCCCGGGATGGCTACACCTTC.

The rearrangement uses TRBV19 and TRBJ2-1; 8 nucleotides align to TRBD2. CDR1 is LNHDA and CDR2 is SQIVND in the germline V gene (reference sequence). The CDR3 runs to 15 residues. V trimming: 6 bases; J trimming: 4 bases; junction bases outside the gene matches: 8. CDR3 amino acids: CASRSPGLVYNEQFF. For the CDR3, the DNA is TGTGCCAGTAGATCACCGGGACTAGTTTACAATGAGCAGTTCTTC.

A few counts support this clonotype. The chain couples TRBV7-9 to TRBJ2-5, with D unclear. The CDR3 consists of 14 residues. The germline V and J ends were trimmed by 2 bases and 1 base, with 8 bases remaining between them. Looked up from germline, CDR1 is SEHNR and CDR2 is FQNEAQ (reference sequence). Written as DNA, the CDR3 is TGTGCCAGCAGCTTATTGGCGGTCCAAGAGACCCAGTACTTC. Encoded protein: CASSLLAVQETQYF.

This clonotype was seen many times. The chain recombines TRBV10-2 with TRBJ2-2; 7 bases line up with TRBD1. This CDR3 has 14 amino acids. Germline CDR1 WSHSY, CDR2 SAAADI. V was pared by 6 bases and J by 7 bases, with 8 bases of the junction left unmatched. CDR3 residues: CASRDDREFGELFF. DNA of the CDR3: TGCGCCAGCAGAGACGACAGGGAATTCGGGGAGCTGTTTTTT.

The chain joins TRBV7-9 to TRBJ2-7; D possibly uses TRBD1 or TRBD2 (5 bases each). Trimming removed 1 base at V and 2 bases at J, with 15 bases between. This CDR3 has 16 residues. The germline CDR1 and CDR2 sequences are SEHNR and FQNEAQ (reference sequence). The CDR3 DNA reads TGTGCCAGCAGCTTAGTCCAGGGAGTTCAGACCTACGAGCAGTACTTC. Translation gives CASSLVQGVQTYEQYF.

V usage is TRBV4-1 and J usage is TRBJ1-2; D gene unclear. Per the germline V gene, CDR1 is MGHRA and CDR2 is YSYEKL. Between the trimmed V and J ends, which lost 0 bases and 7 bases, there was a span of 18 bases. This CDR3 comprises 16 residues. The CDR3 DNA follows: TGCGCCAGCAGCCAAGATATCGGCCAGGCGGCAGGTGGCTACACCTTC. It is translated as CASSQDIGQAAGGYTF.

This chain connects TRBV12-3 or TRBV12-4 to TRBJ1-2; D possibly corresponds to TRBD1 (5 bases). V was cut by 1 base and J by 4 bases, with 10 bases left in between. The CDR3 contains 14 residues. The CDR3 protein is CASSLGRGGYGYTF. CDR3 nucleotide sequence: TGTGCCAGCAGTTTAGGGCGGGGGGGCTATGGCTACACCTTC.

Remarks on this clonotype: This may be a read error, as it is one base from a much larger clone. The chain employs TRBV6-2 or TRBV6-3 and TRBJ1-1; no definite D call. There are 11 residues in the CDR3. CDR1 and CDR2 from the germline V gene are MNHEY and SVGEGT. The V end lost 4 bases, the J end lost 4 bases, and 4 bases lay between the germline ends. The CDR3 region has the DNA TGTGCCAGCAGTTGGGGCACTGAAGCTTTCTTT. Its protein is CASSWGTEAFF.

This clonotype came up a few times. The J gene is TRBJ1-2, the V gene TRBV6-1; no firm D call. Germline-derived CDR1 and CDR2 are MNHNS and SASEGT. The V end lost 9 bases, the J end lost 0 bases, and 14 bases lay between the germline ends. The CDR3 spans 14 residues. The CDR3 bases are TGTGCCAGTCGGCGGGAAGGTGCTAACTATGGCTACACCTTC. This encodes CASRREGANYGYTF.

This clonotype was seen ten or more times. In nucleotides, the CDR3 is TGTGCCAGCAGTAGAACCTTAGCGGGAGCGGAGCATGAGCAGTTCTTC. It translates to CASSRTLAGAEHEQFF. The chain has TRBV12-3 or TRBV12-4 and TRBJ2-1; 9 bases are a match to TRBD2. The CDR3 has 16 amino acids. Trimming at V came to 5 bases and at J to 8 bases, leaving 13 bases not matched to a gene.